The clone carrying this T cell receptor (beta chain) has at least ten counts. Its antigen is not known. The data were taken from a study of molecular identifiers for immune sequencing clone quantification. Overall study findings and caveats: Single-cell amounts of spiked Jurkat TCR RNA were reportedly detectable among approximately 970,000 naive cells. Identical barcode-sharing TCR molecules could lead to underestimated sizes for highly expanded clones.

TCRdb reprocessed the PCR reads with MiXCR, giving one entry per CDR3 protein. The sample has approximately 500,000 distinct CDR3 sequences; 20% to 25% are singletons. A CD8+CD4-CCR7+CD45RA+ gate was used to sort naive CD8 T cells. The TCR was taken from a human donor in good health. Some libraries in this study had Jurkat cell RNA spiked in. The specimen sequenced was naive CD8+ T cells from blood, with Jurkat cell RNA spiked in. Subset reported: FACS-sorted CD8+CD4-CCR7+CD45RA+ naive T cells.

CDR3 loop: CASSSEATGELFF. The CDR3 region has the DNA TGTGCCAGCAGCTCAGAAGCTACCGGGGAGCTGTTTTTT. The chain recombines TRBV9 with TRBJ2-2, with D unclear. V was trimmed by 4 bases and J by 5 bases, leaving 9 bases between them. The CDR3 consists of 13 residues. Germline V gives CDR1 SGDLS, CDR2 YYNGEE. The complete variable domain, with remaining parts taken from reference TRBV9 and TRBJ2-2, reads DSGVTQTPKHLITATGQRVTLRCSPRSGDLSVYWYQQSLDQGLQFLIQYYNGEERAKGNILERFSAQQFPDLHSELNLSSLELGDSALYFCASSSEATGELFFGEGSRLTVL.